The 22 T cell receptor beta chains below come from one sample, sequenced in a study of blood T cell repertoires in COVID-19. TCRdb's copy holds only in-frame clones and misses some; the assay was immunoSEQ multiplex PCR. The sample consists of 310,000 or so clones, under 90% of them appearing once. Sequencing was done on a sample of PBMCs or T cells enriched from blood (not recorded which). The receptors shown here come from a woman aged 18-30 years who had recovered from COVID-19.

The rearrangement joins TRBV5-5 to TRBJ2-1; D perhaps matches TRBD2 (5 bases). Germline values: CDR1 SGHKS, CDR2 YYEKEE (reference sequence). The CDR3 runs to 17 residues. V dropped 0 bases and J dropped 1 base, with 14 bases sitting between them. CDR3 region: CASSLVVRTGSYNEQFF. Here the CDR3 DNA reads TGTGCCAGCAGCTTGGTGGTCAGGACGGGGTCCTACAATGAGCAGTTCTTC.

This clone has a handful of counts. The chain joins TRBV5-1 to TRBJ1-2, with 7 bases matching TRBD1. J gave up 3 bases and V 6 bases, and 11 bases lay outside the gene matches. CDR1 is SGHRS, CDR2 YFSETQ, per germline. This CDR3 contains 15 residues. The CDR3 is CASTAFTDRDYGYTF. The DNA for the CDR3 is TGCGCCAGCACCGCCTTTACTGACAGGGACTATGGCTACACCTTC. Based on the CDR3 plus reference TRBV5-1 and TRBJ1-2, the full variable domain is KAGVTQTPRYLIKTRGQQVTLSCSPISGHRSVSWYQQTPGQGLQFLFEYFSETQRNKGNFPGRFSGRQFSNSRSEMNVSTLELGDSALYLCASTAFTDRDYGYTFGSGTRLTVV.

CDR3 residues: CASSFLGPGDEKLFF. The CDR3 region has the DNA TGTGCCAGCAGTTTTCTGGGCCCAGGGGACGAAAAACTGTTTTTT. V and J are TRBV7-8 and TRBJ1-4; possible D gene TRBD1, 6 bases. The CDR3 consists of 15 residues. Germline V gene lookup returns CDR1 SGHVS and CDR2 FQNEAQ. Trimming stripped 6 bases from V and 8 bases from J, with 19 bases between.

The chain uses TRBV6-5 and TRBJ1-2; TRBD1 might be the D (6 bases). The CDR3 contains 12 residues. Trimming stripped 8 bases from V and 2 bases from J, with 9 bases between. From germline, CDR1 is MNHEY and CDR2 SVGAGI. This CDR3 is CASSGQNYGYTF. CDR3 nucleotide sequence: TGTGCCAGCTCTGGACAGAACTATGGCTACACCTTC.

This sequence joins TRBV6-5 and TRBJ2-7; 10 bases are shared with TRBD1. V lost 8 bases, J lost 9 bases, and 10 bases stayed unmatched. The CDR3 runs to 13 residues. CDR1 and CDR2 (germline): MNHEY, SVGAGI. CDR3 DNA: TGTGCCAGCCAACCGGGACAGGGGACCGCGCAGTACTTC. It codes for CASQPGQGTAQYF.

This clone came up a few times. The V and J genes are TRBV14 and TRBJ1-1, with a weak D call TRBD1 (5 bases). The CDR3 sequence is 13 residues long. The V end lost 2 bases, the J end lost 8 bases, and 12 bases lay between the germline ends. Per the germline V gene, CDR1 is SGHDN and CDR2 is FVKESK. CDR3 DNA: TGTGCCAGCAGCCAATACCAGGGTTCCGAAGCTTTCTTT. Residues: CASSQYQGSEAFF.

The J gene is TRBJ1-2, the V gene TRBV5-6; 8 nucleotides line up with TRBD1. The germline V gene encodes CDR1 SGHDT and CDR2 YYEEEE. V trimming: 6 bases; J trimming: 5 bases; junction bases outside the gene matches: 6. This CDR3 comprises 13 residues. The CDR3 DNA sequence: TGTGCCAGCACTTCAGACAGGGGTTATGGCTACACCTTC. It encodes CASTSDRGYGYTF.

V is TRBV6-5 and J is TRBJ2-7; TRBD2 agrees at 10 bases. The germline CDR1 and CDR2 sequences are MNHEY and SVGAGI. The CDR3 covers 13 residues. With V trimmed by 9 bases and J by 3 bases, 5 bases remained unmatched. The CDR3 is CASSRTSGYEQYF. CDR3 in DNA: TGTGCCAGTTCAAGGACTAGCGGCTACGAGCAGTACTTC.

This chain's CDR3 is CAISDKAGPDEQYF. The CDR3 DNA reads as TGTGCCATCAGTGATAAGGCGGGCCCGGATGAGCAGTACTTC. The V call is TRBV10-3, the J call TRBJ2-7; TRBD2 is a possible D gene (5 bases). CDR1 and CDR2 (germline): ENHRY, SYGVKD. Trimming cost V 3 bases and J 7 bases, with 16 bases left between them. The CDR3 has 14 amino acids.

This chain links TRBV3-1 (or the pseudogene TRBV3-2) with TRBJ1-4, with D unresolved. The V gene's germline CDR1 is LGHDT and CDR2 YNNKEL (reference sequence). The CDR3 covers 14 residues. Trimming removed 0 bases at V and 8 bases at J, with 10 bases between. CDR3 in DNA: TGTGCCAGCAGCCAAGATCGGGTCAGAGAAAAACTGTTTTTT. It translates to CASSQDRVREKLFF.

This clone was detected ten times or more. The V and J genes are TRBV24-1 and TRBJ2-7, with D perhaps matching TRBD2 (5 bases). Germline lookup yields CDR1 KGHDR and CDR2 SFDVKD. This CDR3 has 14 amino acids. Trimming left V 3 bases short and J 2 bases short, with 10 bases between. The chain's CDR3 is CATSDTRGTYEQYF. In DNA form, the CDR3 reads TGTGCCACCAGTGATACACGGGGTACCTACGAGCAGTACTTC.

The gene calls are TRBV11-2 and TRBJ2-5; 8 bases align to TRBD2. The CDR3 sequence is 15 residues long. V was clipped by 4 bases and J by 4 bases; unmatched bases: 8. Per the germline V gene, CDR1 is SGHAT and CDR2 is FQNNGV. CDR3 coding DNA: TGTGCCAGCAGCTACTCCGGGACTAGAACAGAGACCCAGTACTTC. It is translated as CASSYSGTRTETQYF. The complete variable domain, with remaining parts taken from reference TRBV11-2 and TRBJ2-5, reads EAGVAQSPRYKIIEKRQSVAFWCNPISGHATLYWYQQILGQGPKLLIQFQNNGVVDDSQLPKDRFSAERLKGVDSTLKIQPAKLEDSAVYLCASSYSGTRTETQYFGPGTRLLVL.

The chain employs TRBV19 and TRBJ2-6, with 10 bases fitting TRBD1. This CDR3 region has 18 residues. CDR1 LNHDA and CDR2 SQIVND come from the germline V gene (reference sequence). V trimming: 4 bases; J trimming: 4 bases; junction bases outside the gene matches: 10. CDR3: CASSSRDRGMAGANVLTF. The CDR3 DNA is TGTGCCAGTAGTAGCCGGGACAGGGGAATGGCGGGGGCCAACGTCCTGACTTTC.

The chain combines TRBV18 with TRBJ1-5; D gene uncertain. Per germline, CDR1 KGHSH and CDR2 LQKENI. This CDR3 has 16 residues. Trimming took 6 bases from V and 2 from J, leaving 17 bases between them. CDR3 DNA: TGTGCCAGCTCGCCGACGACAAGGTGGGGCAATCAGCCCCAGCATTTT. This sequence encodes CASSPTTRWGNQPQHF.

This clone has ten or more counts. The gene calls are TRBV28 and TRBJ1-6, with D possibly matching TRBD1 (6 bases). Germline values: CDR1 MDHEN, CDR2 SYDVKM. CDR3 length equals 16 residues. Between the trimmed V and J ends, which lost 3 bases and 4 bases, there was a span of 13 bases. CDR3 nucleotide sequence: TGTGCCAGCAGTTTCCGACAGGCGACTTATAATTCACCCCTCCACTTT. Encoded protein: CASSFRQATYNSPLHF.

CDR3 bases: TGTGCCAGCAGTCTGTCCGGGACAGGCAATCAGCCCCAGCATTTT. This gives the protein CASSLSGTGNQPQHF. J is TRBJ1-5 and V is TRBV28, with TRBD1 matching over 7 bases. Unmatched junction bases numbered 6, after V lost 5 bases and J lost 2 bases. CDR3 size: 15 residues. Germline V lookup: CDR1 MDHEN, CDR2 SYDVKM. The full variable domain, its missing parts supplied by reference TRBV28 and TRBJ1-5, is DVKVTQSSRYLVKRTGEKVFLECVQDMDHENMFWYRQDPGLGLRLIYFSYDVKMKEKGDIPEGYSVSREKKERFSLILESASTNQTSMYLCASSLSGTGNQPQHFGDGTRLSIL.

In DNA form, the CDR3 reads TGTGCCAGCAGCTTAGGGGACCCCCGGGACAGGGGTAATTCACCCCTCCACTTT. The encoded protein is CASSLGDPRDRGNSPLHF. This sequence joins TRBV7-9 and TRBJ1-6, with TRBD1 matching 10 bases. V dropped 1 base and J dropped 6; count of bases not matched to a gene: 9. The germline V gene has CDR1 SEHNR and CDR2 FQNEAQ (reference sequence). The CDR3 loop spans 18 amino acids.

The chain combines TRBV6-5 with TRBJ2-7, with 7 bases fitting TRBD1. Germline CDR1 is MNHEY and CDR2 is SVGAGI. The CDR3 is 15 amino acids. V gave up 0 bases and J gave up 2 bases; unmatched junction bases: 4. The CDR3 nucleotides are TGTGCCAGCAGTTACTCGTCCCAGGGGGCCTACGAGCAGTACTTC. Translated, it gives CASSYSSQGAYEQYF.

About this clone: Other nucleotide sequences in the sample specify the same CDR3. The genes are TRBV19 and TRBJ2-7; 7 positions agree with TRBD1. CDR3 length: 13 residues. Germline trimming cut 1 base from V and 3 bases from J; bases unmatched to any gene: 0. Germline V CDR1 and CDR2: LNHDA, SQIVND (reference sequence). The CDR3 nucleotides read TGTGCCAGTAGTATAGGACAGGGCTACGAGCAGTACTTC. Translation: CASSIGQGYEQYF.

The chain couples TRBV27 to TRBJ2-7; no clear D. Germline V CDR1 and CDR2: MNHEY, SMNVEV (reference sequence). V was cut by 10 bases and J by 1 base, with 11 bases left in between. The CDR3 runs 12 residues. The CDR3 spells CATHSSSYEQYF. CDR3 nucleotide sequence: TGTGCCACCCACAGCAGTTCCTACGAGCAGTACTTC.

The rearrangement joins TRBV3-1 (or the pseudogene TRBV3-2) to TRBJ1-5; D is perhaps TRBD1 (6 bases). This CDR3 contains 14 residues. Trimming pared 4 bases from V and 4 bases from J, leaving 11 bases between. Germline V lookup: CDR1 LGHDT, CDR2 YNNKEL (reference sequence). DNA for the CDR3: TGTGCCAGCAGCCTTGGGACACAGAATCAGCCCCAGCATTTT. It specifies CASSLGTQNQPQHF.

The chain employs TRBV30 and TRBJ1-2; perhaps TRBD1 as D (6 bases). The CDR3 sequence is 15 residues long. The V gene's germline CDR1 is GTSNPN and CDR2 SVGIG (reference sequence). The V end was cut by 0 bases, the J end by 1 base, with 12 bases between. CDR3 amino acids: CAWSVRPGDNYGYTF. The DNA for the CDR3 is TGTGCCTGGAGTGTACGGCCAGGGGATAACTATGGCTACACCTTC. Full variable domain (rest looked up from reference TRBV30 and TRBJ1-2): SQTIHQWPATLVQPVGSPLSLECTVEGTSNPNLYWYRQAAGRGLQLLFYSVGIGQISSEVPQNLSASRPQDRQFILSSKKLLLSDSGFYLCAWSVRPGDNYGYTFGSGTRLTVV.